The entry below gives a single T cell receptor (beta chain) sequence along with its context. This clonotype appeared a few times. There is no known antigen for this receptor. Base-call qualities are not available, and no considerably larger clone is one nucleotide away. From the cysteine through the phenylalanine, the CDR3 covers 12 amino acids. Only the CDR3 region is kept as DNA, spanning 36 bases read in frame from base 1. The germline V gene (reference sequence) yields LGHDT for CDR1 and YNNKEL for CDR2. V lost 3 bases and J lost 7 bases; the stretch between them is 9 bases long. This sample was taken from a study of blood T cells in healthy people across ages (dated by TCRdb to about 2015). Context from the whole study: In model experiments, template switching captured roughly one uniquely barcoded TCR beta cDNA molecule for every two T cells. The donors were split into four age groups: young (average about 16 years), middle-aged (roughly 40), aged (62) and long-lived (approximately 89). Using deep sequencing normalized with unique cDNA molecular identifiers, the study measured how TCR beta repertoire diversity changes with age. Using the same blood draw, the study looked at two additional independent replicas of 1 million unique cDNA reads for two donors, one aged 18 to 30 and the other aged 80 or older.

Results the study describes overall, beyond this receptor: A strong correlation was found between observed TCR beta diversity and the percentage of naive T cells measured by flow cytometry. As age increased, observed TCR beta diversity per million T cells dropped in a roughly linear way, and a significant reduction was already evident by age 40. Estimates of total diversity based on one million sequenced T cells were considered lower bounds and underestimates. Compared with the aged group, the long-lived group had more naive CD4+ T cells, fewer expanded clones and increased TCR diversity, a pattern suggesting age selection. The CMV infection status of donors was not known, potentially confounding age-related changes in expanded clonotypes. Conclusive comparison of naive and antigen-experienced compartments was prevented by the profiling of bulk unsorted PBMCs.

Systemically healthy Caucasian individuals from Russia, some 36 in total and aged about 6 to 95 years, were included as donors. Each donor gave ten milliliters of peripheral blood, collected into EDTA-treated Vacutainer tubes. Ficoll-Paque density-gradient centrifugation was used to isolate PBMCs, with at least 7 million per sample. Trizol reagent was used to extract total RNA from PBMCs, with at least 5 micrograms per sample. Naive CD45RAhigh/CD27high T cell percentages were measured by flow cytometry on a PBMC aliquot from every donor. Receptor libraries were prepared by 5' RACE. Sequenced on an Illumina HiSeq 2500. A second PCR of roughly 7 to 11 cycles was performed with a sample-barcoded 5' primer and a J-beta primer mix. A unique molecular identifier was introduced onto each TCR beta cDNA molecule by a template-switch 5' adaptor carrying 12 random nucleotides. Each sample yielded at least 3 million CDR3-containing paired-end reads. First-strand cDNA synthesis was performed from all RNA using the Mint cDNA synthesis kit, with priming by a TRBC-specific oligonucleotide. After uracil-DNA glycosylase treatment, a first 18-cycle PCR used universal primers M1SS and BC2_uni_R on all cDNA. The study's processing was this. For normalization, 1 million high-quality reads, each with a distinct molecular identifier, were randomly selected from each sample. Instead of being binned into consensus sequences, reads with shared molecular identifiers were discarded. MiTCR, with a Q25 quality threshold and the strictest error-elimination algorithm, was used for CDR3 identification, clonotype clustering and error correction. A nonparametric unseen species model with Euler transformation was used to estimate a lower bound on total TCR beta diversity. Through fastp at Q25 and MiXCR, TCRdb rebuilt clones from the public reads, retaining in-frame beta chains. Each record represents a unique CDR3 protein, reported with the most common genes and DNA among its rows. For this entry, the V and J calls and clone size follow TCRdb and not the study's own pipeline. Within this sample are hundreds of thousands of distinct CDR3 sequences, with more than 20% of them counted one time only. Approximately 8.7% of the sample is held by the ten biggest clonotypes.

These sequences were also reported in another study, on T cells of mothers and their children. The second publication reports: Nine systemically healthy Caucasian individuals, comprising three mothers and their six children, were included as donors. cDNA synthesis consumed the entire amount of extracted RNA, loaded at approximately 1.4 ug RNA in each 15 ul reaction. In the second PCR, the M1S primer added sample barcodes and 2-4 random nucleotides. More than 9 million TCR beta CDR3 reads were obtained from each mother, and 2.5 million to 3.5 million reads were obtained from each child. Thymic selection similarly shapes TCR recombination output in related and unrelated pairs, with minor effect from inherited differences. Normalized repertoire overlap was always found to be slightly, but never significantly, higher in related mother-child pairs than in unrelated mother-child pairs. No persistent microchimeric T cell clones were found, with a detection sensitivity of around 100 clones per million clonotypes. The study used deep NGS to compare TCR beta repertoires of mothers and children, seeking features distinguishing related mother-child pairs from unrelated individuals. On average, the children were approximately 11 +/- 4 years old, while the mothers were approximately 41 +/- 4 years old. After adapter ligation with NEBNext reagents, the libraries were sequenced on Illumina HiSeq 2000 with 100+100 nt paired-end reads. To prevent cross-contamination, the mother and child libraries were prepared a month apart and were sequenced in separate runs. For each donor, between about 500,000 and 2,200,000 distinct TCR beta clonotypes were identified. Naive TCR beta clonotypes were estimated from low-frequency clonotypes matched to each donor's FACS-determined naive share, without sorting.

Material for sequencing was blood. This clonotype was sampled from a boy aged 5-17 years in good health. Recombination linked TRBV3-1 to TRBJ1-1; the D gene lacks a confident call. CDR3 loop: CASSQTGVEAFF. In nucleotides, the sequence is TGTGCCAGCAGCCAGACGGGCGTTGAAGCTTTCTTT.